A single TCR beta chain is shown here with its context. The antigen is not known. The TCR beta CDR3 regions underwent amplification using RNA transcripts as the source. HTBI primers drove first-round RT-PCR of the TCR CDR3. MiXCR was run by TCRdb on the multiplex PCR reads, yielding one entry per CDR3 protein. Of hundreds of thousands of distinct CDR3 sequences in the sample, around 15% were seen once. The study included ophthalmopathy patients with Clinical Activity Score at least 3, NOSPECS grade at least 4 and duration under 3 months. Exclusions: uncontrolled infection, other autoimmune disease, pregnancy, lactation. Diagnosis relied on clinical symptoms, serum thyroxine and TRAb, thyroid ultrasound and orbital computed tomography. The record originates from a study of T cells in Graves' hyperthyroidism and ophthalmopathy. The study, taken as a whole, reports: Ophthalmopathy stood apart from stable hyperthyroidism in a 13 V-J model.

Looked up from germline, CDR1 is MNHEY and CDR2 is SVGEGT. With V trimmed by 0 bases and J by 8 bases, 9 bases remained unmatched. This CDR3 has 16 residues. The TCR sequence derives from a woman aged 50 to 60 with Graves' ophthalmopathy. The chain combines TRBV6-2 or TRBV6-3 with TRBJ2-1, with TRBD2 matching over 8 bases. Sequencing input: blood. CDR3 sequence reads: CASSYSSAGGSDEQFF. In nucleotides, the CDR3 is TGTGCCAGCAGTTACTCGAGTGCGGGAGGCTCGGATGAGCAGTTCTTC.